Listed below are T cell receptor beta chains from one sample, sequenced in a study of T cells after yellow fever vaccination. Using its own MiXCR run on the 5' RACE reads, TCRdb lists one record per CDR3 protein. In the table there are about 21,000 distinct CDR3 sequences, around 5.2% of which are singletons. Sequenced here: PBMCs, either bulk or a sorted T-cell subset (CD4+, CD8+, memory, or dextramer-sorted; not recorded which), sampled about 41 days after the first yellow fever vaccination. Receptors were obtained from a man aged 18 to 30 who received the YFV17D yellow fever vaccine. Each CDR3 is given with its conserved first and last residue. The order of the fields is CDR3 protein, J gene, V gene.

CASSQDVKGAYGYTF TRBJ1-2 TRBV4-3
CASRAGTSTDTQYF TRBJ2-3 TRBV6-4
CASSQGVARQETQYF TRBJ2-5 TRBV3-1
CASSPIMGETQYF TRBJ2-5 TRBV18
CASIARTAWGYGYTF TRBJ1-2 TRBV5-6
CASSSSAENQPQHF TRBJ1-5 TRBV6-2/TRBV6-3
CASSSPGGTARNTEAFF TRBJ1-1 TRBV7-2
CASSLGLIANTEAFF TRBJ1-1 TRBV28
CASQPTGVITDTQYF TRBJ2-3 TRBV5-1
CAISAEGGHTEAFF TRBJ1-1 TRBV10-3
CASGLGLLSWELFF TRBJ2-2 TRBV5-5
CASSSLNTGELFF TRBJ2-2 TRBV5-1
CASSFDRATEAFF TRBJ1-1 TRBV12-3/TRBV12-4
CAISGQGVNTEAFF TRBJ1-1 TRBV10-3
CASSLGRGTTNEKLFF TRBJ1-4 TRBV11-2
CATSRDPGQFNEKLFF TRBJ1-4 TRBV15
CASSQDMIQPQHF TRBJ1-5 TRBV3-1
CASSGANEQFF TRBJ2-1 TRBV25-1
CASSRIGITDTQYF TRBJ2-3 TRBV5-1
CASSLEMNTEAFF TRBJ1-1 TRBV12-3/TRBV12-4
CASSPSGPHQYF TRBJ2-5 TRBV28
CSANTGIGSGTGELFF TRBJ2-2 TRBV20-1
CASSFQQAPLHF TRBJ1-6 TRBV12-3/TRBV12-4
CATSRGQGEINPPNQPQHF TRBJ1-5 TRBV15
CASSSPGSGITDTQYF TRBJ2-3 TRBV5-4
CASSAGGPSTEQYF TRBJ2-7 TRBV7-2
CASSEDRGDTEAFF TRBJ1-1 TRBV6-1
CASSQGSQDLYNSPLHF TRBJ1-6 TRBV4-1
CASRGLTYEQYF TRBJ2-7 TRBV2
CASQQDSYGYTF TRBJ1-2 TRBV10-2
CASSPGGPLTDTQYF TRBJ2-3 TRBV7-2
CASSTRGSDTEAFF TRBJ1-1 TRBV5-1
CASSLGPGLAGDYEQYF TRBJ2-7 TRBV12-3/TRBV12-4
CASSLIRAGRGGNEQFF TRBJ2-1 TRBV5-1
CAISEYKTGGGPEAFF TRBJ1-1 TRBV10-3
CAAGNYGYTF TRBJ1-2 TRBV6-5
CASSWTGIGETQYF TRBJ2-5 TRBV4-3
CASSIAGSDGTGELFF TRBJ2-2 TRBV19
CSAVTGNNSPLHF TRBJ1-6 TRBV20-1
CASSLGTKTYEQYF TRBJ2-7 TRBV7-2
CASSERGGTDTQYF TRBJ2-3 TRBV6-4
CASKGESSGANVLTF TRBJ2-6 TRBV27
CASRRSGNQPQHF TRBJ1-5 TRBV6-5
CASSEEETQYF TRBJ2-5 TRBV2
CASSWVGKDNEQFF TRBJ2-1 TRBV5-5
CATSAVTSGGPNTGELFF TRBJ2-2 TRBV24-1
CASSQVSVSGSYEQYF TRBJ2-7 TRBV3-1
CASSLEAGVERDNEQFF TRBJ2-1 TRBV5-4
CASSRSGANVLTF TRBJ2-6 TRBV12-3/TRBV12-4
CASSFRVGGGVTDTQYF TRBJ2-3 TRBV5-1
CASSSSYTGELFF TRBJ2-2 TRBV12-3/TRBV12-4